The text below deals with one T cell receptor beta chain. Its antigen is unidentified. Sequenced with the Oncomine TCR Beta short-read assay was DNA taken from cultured CD4+ T cells. Using the QIAamp micro DNA kit, genomic DNA was extracted from the CD4+ T cells that had been cultured. TCRdb re-derived calls from the PCR reads in MiXCR, one entry per CDR3 protein. The sample carries 13,000 to 15,000 distinct CDR3 sequences, 73% recorded once. This sample is part of a study of vaccination and CD4 T cells after COVID-19. About the study: Mild disease affected 8 or 9 convalescent patients and severe disease one, all SARS-CoV-2 positive by nasal swab PCR. The convalescents comprised six males and four females, two of them Hispanic.

The sample's treatment: approximately nine-day PBMC culture with coronavirus spike peptide pools or control peptides (ViraFEST assay). Between the trimmed V and J ends, which lost 5 bases and 3 bases, there was a span of 14 bases. The CDR3 is 15 residues long. Germline loops: CDR1 SGHDN, CDR2 FVKESK. The origin of this receptor is a human donor who had recovered from COVID-19. Sequenced input: CD4+ T cells from blood, cultured in vitro. The chain uses TRBV14 and TRBJ1-5, with D possibly TRBD1 on 6 matching bases. The CDR3 sequence is CASSKGGWYNQPQHF. DNA for the CDR3: TGTGCCAGCAGCAAGGGGGGTTGGTACAATCAGCCCCAGCATTTT.